This T cell receptor beta chain is from a study of PD-L1 blockade in urothelial cancer. About the research overall: Bladder-origin urothelial cancer in males described about 90% of the 29 patients. There were a median of about 140,000 T cells in blood samples.

Germline-derived CDR1 and CDR2 are SNHLY and FYNNEI. The junction had 11 bases not matched to a gene; V was cut back by 1 base and J by 2 bases. The CDR3 totals 17 residues. Profiling relied on immunoSEQ multiplex PCR, and the TCRdb table lists in-frame clones only, not all of them. The data contain under 150,000 clones, around 89% of them singletons. The sample's time point: peripheral blood 6 weeks after treatment start. This rearrangement joins TRBV2 to TRBJ2-7, with 7 nucleotides matching TRBD2. This sequence was found in a man between 60 and 70 years old with urothelial cancer. This material consisted of PBMCs, taken around atezolizumab (anti-PD-L1) treatment. The CDR3 sequence is CASSEGPLAGEAYEQYF. CDR3 nucleotides: TGTGCCAGCAGTGAAGGGCCTCTGGCGGGAGAAGCCTACGAGCAGTACTTC.